Presented here are 10 T cell receptor beta chains from one specimen sequenced in a study of T-cell memory formation after mild COVID-19 (dated by TCRdb to the early 2020s). Libraries were built with 5' RACE. The instrument given in TCRdb is Illumina NovaSeq 6000. Clones were called with MiXCR by TCRdb after fastp trimmed the public reads at Q25, and only in-frame beta chains were retained. Each CDR3 protein appears once, grouped with its most common genes and DNA. This sample has approximately 260,000 distinct CDR3 sequences in its table, and 16% of those were observed once. More than 20% of the sample rests with the top ten. Input material: PBMCs or a T cell subset sorted from them (not recorded which). The receptors were sampled from a man aged 18-30 years who had mild COVID-19 (a few samples of this study predate the infection). The sample titles of this study are shuffled in the database, so cell type and time point are left out; the donor was told from shared clones.

The chain has TRBV7-2 and TRBJ1-2; tentative D call: TRBD1 (5 bases). CDR1 SGHTA and CDR2 FQGNSA come from the germline V gene. This CDR3 comprises 18 residues. Trimming removed 4 bases at V and 2 bases at J, with 23 bases between. The CDR3 DNA reads as TGTGCCAGCAGCTACGACCATTTCCAGGGTTCGCGGAACTATGGCTACACCTTC. Its translation is CASSYDHFQGSRNYGYTF.

The chain employs TRBV6-6 and TRBJ2-3, with D tentatively TRBD1 (6 bases). The CDR3 loop spans 16 amino acids. In germline, CDR1 is MNHNY, CDR2 SVGAGI (reference sequence). Trimming removed 0 bases at V and 4 bases at J, with 14 bases between. Here the CDR3 reads CASSYSVGQPPDTQYF. Written as DNA, the CDR3 is TGTGCCAGCAGTTACTCGGTCGGACAGCCCCCAGATACGCAGTATTTT.

The chain uses TRBV4-3 and TRBJ2-2, with 8 bases aligning to TRBD1. The CDR3 loop spans 19 amino acids. J lost 0 bases, V lost 4 bases, and 13 bases had no gene match. Germline CDR1 is LGHNA and CDR2 is YSLEER. The CDR3 sequence is CASSRVDRASTANTGELFF. CDR3 nucleotides: TGCGCCAGCAGCCGTGTGGACAGGGCTTCTACCGCGAACACCGGGGAGCTGTTTTTT.

The chain links TRBV7-9 to TRBJ2-5, with a tentative D call TRBD2 (6 bases). V lost 7 bases to trimming and J lost 7 bases, with 19 bases between them. The CDR3 sequence is 14 residues long. Germline V gene data show CDR1 as SEHNR and CDR2 as FQNEAQ (reference sequence). CDR3 bases: TGTGCCAGCACTATGGAGGAGGGCCCGGGGACCCAGTACTTC. Encoded protein: CASTMEEGPGTQYF.

This clonotype came up a few times. The V gene is TRBV7-2, the J gene TRBJ2-7; perhaps TRBD2 as D (6 bases). Looked up from germline, CDR1 is SGHTA and CDR2 is FQGNSA. The CDR3 sequence is 14 residues long. V was cut by 0 bases and J by 2 bases, with 8 bases left in between. The CDR3 sequence: CASSLAPGAYEQYV. In DNA form, the CDR3 reads TGTGCCAGCAGCTTAGCGCCGGGGGCCTACGAGCAGTACGTC.

This clonotype was detected a few times. The chain uses TRBV9 and TRBJ2-2, with D possibly being TRBD1 (6 bases). Germline V gene sequence: CDR1 SGDLS, CDR2 YYNGEE. Trimming removed 3 bases at V and 5 bases at J, with 8 bases between. The CDR3 consists of 13 residues. CDR3 sequence reads: CASSAGETGELFF. CDR3 DNA sequence: TGTGCCAGCAGCGCAGGGGAAACCGGGGAGCTGTTTTTT.

This rearrangement joins TRBV7-2 to TRBJ1-2; 12 positions match TRBD1. CDR1 and CDR2 (germline): SGHTA, FQGNSA. The CDR3 consists of 16 residues. With V trimmed by 0 bases and J by 8 bases, 7 bases remained unmatched. DNA of the CDR3: TGTGCCAGCAGCTTAGCGCTGGGACAGGGGGCGGGCGGCTACACCTTC. Protein product: CASSLALGQGAGGYTF.

This clonotype was observed a few times. V gene TRBV7-2 combines with J gene TRBJ2-7; D unclear. CDR1 is SGHTA, CDR2 FQGNSA, per germline. V shed 4 bases and J shed 3 bases, with 10 bases lying between them. This CDR3 is 13 amino acids long. The CDR3 DNA sequence: TGTGCCAGCAGCTCAGAGTCCATCTACGAGCAGTACGTC. Translation gives CASSSESIYEQYV.

This chain links TRBV28 with TRBJ2-5; D gene ambiguous. The CDR3 loop spans 14 amino acids. CDR1 is MDHEN, CDR2 SYDVKM, per germline. The V end was cut by 6 bases, the J end by 1 base, with 12 bases between. The CDR3 nucleotides read TGTGCCAGCAGAAAAGGACGGCCCCAAGAGACCCAGTACTTC. This codes for CASRKGRPQETQYF. Full variable domain (outside the CDR3, taken from reference TRBV28 and TRBJ2-5): DVKVTQSSRYLVKRTGEKVFLECVQDMDHENMFWYRQDPGLGLRLIYFSYDVKMKEKGDIPEGYSVSREKKERFSLILESASTNQTSMYLCASRKGRPQETQYFGPGTRLLVL.

The chain couples TRBV4-3 to TRBJ1-3; D not certain. Trimming stripped 0 bases from V and 0 bases from J, with 9 bases between. Germline CDR1 is LGHNA and CDR2 is YSLEER. CDR3 length: 16 residues. In DNA, the CDR3 is TGCGCCAGCAGCCAAGATCACGCCGTCTCTGGAAACACCATATATTTT. Translation: CASSQDHAVSGNTIYF.